This TCR beta chain is drawn from a study of T cell responses to AZD1222 COVID-19 vaccine (dated by TCRdb to the early 2020s). With regard to the full study: Because spike-specific TCR depth and breadth did not differ between the two schedules, AZD1222 recipients who got a second dose at roughly 4 weeks were pooled with those who got a second dose at roughly 12 weeks. TCR sequencing covered 230 or so trial participants: nearly 210 given two doses of AZD1222 and approximately 26 given two doses of MenACWY control vaccine. Trial participants were enrolled by age into subgroups of 18-55, 56-69 and 70-plus years, and around 140, 26 and 57 TCR-sequenced participants, respectively, were included in these subgroups. The full study reports these points: The 56-69-year group was small, and its depth increase did not reach significance, likely because of low power. Nearly half of unique spike-specific TCRs reportedly recognized epitopes outside regions mutated in the B.1.351 and B.1.1.7 variants. After two AZD1222 doses, both the breadth and the depth of spike-specific TCRs were significantly higher than at day 0 and than in MenACWY recipients. Because no day 14 peak-response samples were available, the repertoires could be characterized only after the peak T cell response. The vaccine-associated CD4 TCRs covered the entire spike protein, and the dominant responses fell in regions 160-218 and 743-854. Conclusions about previously exposed vaccinees were limited because only six AZD1222 recipients were SARS-CoV-2 seropositive at baseline. Most participants were white British and females outnumbered males, and the authors suggested that clonal diversity may have been underestimated.

The germline V gene supplies CDR1 MNHEY and CDR2 SVGAGI. The CDR3, from cysteine to phenylalanine, totals 14 residues. This entry keeps only the CDR3 DNA: 42 bases, framed from base 1. The trim is 6 bases for V and 3 bases for J, with a gap of 15 bases between the germline ends. The CDR3 regions of human TCRbeta chains were analyzed by immunosequencing. Regarding the original processing steps: TCRs in the repertoires were matched against a reference library of SARS-CoV-2-specific TCRs that had been generated with the MIRA antigen-specificity platform. Breadth meant the fraction of unique TCRs that were SARS-CoV-2-associated, whereas depth meant the fraction of total T cells that were SARS-CoV-2-associated. Using the MIRA data, each spike-specific TCR was mapped to the spike region that the TCR reacts to and placed in a CD4 or CD8 class. Log10-transformed breadth and depth values were compared by one-way ANOVA with Sidak's multiple comparisons tests. The table was pulled from immuneACCESS by TCRdb, which kept in-frame rearrangements only. Such tables lose some clones; where checked, under half of the loss comes from unresolved V genes, and the rest has no known cause. V and J calls and clone size come straight from that table; D and trimming were deduced from the DNA. This sample holds about 120,000 clones; 70% to 90% were observed only once. The top ten hold roughly 2.6% of the sample.

This clone occurred a few times. The clone's antigen remains unknown. No much larger clone is present one base from it, and per-base qualities are unavailable. The intended sense of this specimen's time point label: baseline before first vaccination. Vaccinee samples came from UK trials COV001 and COV002, including a single-blind randomized controlled phase 2/3 trial of AZD1222 (ChAdOx1 nCoV-19) in healthy adults. Trial participant PBMC samples were collected at day 0 and day 28 after the second dose for TCRbeta chain sequencing. The chain joins TRBV6-5 to TRBJ2-7, and possibly TRBD1, on 6 matching bases. The sequencing here drew on peripheral blood, taken on day 0 of AZD1222 vaccination. The origin of this receptor is an adult in good health. The sequence in DNA is TGTGCCAGCAGCAACGACAGGCCGGGCTACGAGCAGTACTTC. Protein translation: CASSNDRPGYEQYF.